These T cell receptor beta chains were read from a single sample in a study of blood T cell repertoires in COVID-19. The protocol was immunoSEQ multiplex PCR, while the TCRdb copy is restricted to in-frame clones and leaves out a portion. The table has about 140,000 clones, 70% to 80% seen once. Sequencing used peripheral blood. The receptors originated from a woman aged 50 to 60 with active or convalescent COVID-19. CDR3s include the opening cysteine and the closing phenylalanine or tryptophan. Fields, in order: clone size, D gene, J gene, V gene, CDR3 protein, CDR3 DNA. D genes are given only for firm matches. The size of a clone is reported for some rows only, either as once, few or many, or as a class for expanded clones.

>once|.|TRBJ2-7|TRBV4-3
CASSQGDGREAYEQYF
TGCGCCAGCAGCCAAGGAGACGGCAGGGAAGCCTACGAGCAGTACTTC
>many|TRBD1|TRBJ1-4|TRBV11-1
CASSRDRGEKLFF
TGTGCCAGCAGCCGGGACAGGGGTGAAAAACTGTTTTTT
>.|.|TRBJ1-1|TRBV15
CATSRAGRVGRNTEAFF
TGTGCCACCAGCCGTGCGGGGCGGGTGGGGCGGAACACTGAAGCTTTCTTT
>.|.|TRBJ2-6|TRBV5-4
CASSLGASGANVLTF
TGTGCCAGCAGCTTGGGGGCCTCTGGGGCCAACGTCCTGACTTTC
>few|TRBD1|TRBJ1-1|TRBV5-5
CASSLDRGQLGATEAFF
TGTGCCAGCAGTTTGGACAGGGGGCAACTTGGGGCCACTGAAGCTTTCTTT
>.|.|TRBJ1-1|TRBV5-1
CASSLTGFMNTEAFF
TGCGCCAGCAGCTTGACAGGATTCATGAACACTGAAGCTTTCTTT
>.|TRBD1|TRBJ1-2|TRBV5-1
CASSLGQGELVGYTF
TGCGCCAGCAGCTTGGGACAGGGGGAGCTGGTTGGCTACACCTTC
>few|.|TRBJ1-1|TRBV2
CASRTQGTEAFF
TGTGCCAGCAGGACACAGGGAACTGAAGCTTTCTTT
>.|TRBD2|TRBJ2-1|TRBV6-1
CASSVQASGRGGEQFF
TGTGCCAGCAGTGTCCAGGCTAGCGGGAGGGGGGGTGAGCAGTTCTTC
>.|.|TRBJ2-5|TRBV3-1/TRBV3-2
CASSQRIYQETQYF
TGTGCCAGCAGCCAGCGGATCTACCAAGAGACCCAGTACTTC
>.|TRBD1|TRBJ1-4|TRBV2
CASSRQGSNEKLFF
TGTGCCAGCAGTCGACAGGGGTCTAATGAAAAACTGTTTTTT
>.|TRBD1|TRBJ1-1|TRBV28
CASSNRLGGNTEAFF
TGTGCCAGCAGTAACCGCTTAGGGGGCAACACTGAAGCTTTCTTT
>.|TRBD2|TRBJ2-2|TRBV4-3
CASSQGTSGGSHTGELFF
TGCGCCAGCAGCCAAGGGACTAGCGGGGGGTCCCACACCGGGGAGCTGTTTTTT
>.|.|TRBJ1-1|TRBV28
CASSRRVNTEAFF
TGTGCCAGCAGCCGCAGGGTGAACACTGAAGCTTTCTTT
>once|TRBD2|TRBJ2-1|TRBV7-6
CASSLAGASYNEQFF
TGTGCCAGCAGTTTAGCGGGAGCCTCCTACAATGAGCAGTTCTTC
>.|.|TRBJ2-1|TRBV7-3
CASSLSPNEYNEQFF
TGTGCCAGCAGCTTAAGTCCCAACGAGTACAATGAGCAGTTCTTC
>.|.|TRBJ1-1|TRBV12-3/TRBV12-4
CASSLKGSTEAFF
TGTGCCAGCAGTTTAAAGGGGTCCACTGAAGCTTTCTTT
>.|TRBD1|TRBJ1-2|TRBV2
CASSEMDREGYTF
TGTGCCAGCAGTGAAATGGACAGGGAGGGCTACACCTTC
>.|TRBD1|TRBJ2-1|TRBV6-5
CASSPGQSSYNEQFF
TGTGCCAGCAGCCCGGGACAGAGCTCCTACAATGAGCAGTTCTTC
>.|.|TRBJ2-1|TRBV30
CAWSVRRDQFF
TGTGCCTGGAGTGTACGGCGGGACCAGTTCTTC
>.|.|TRBJ1-1|TRBV7-7
CASSLQRDTEAFF
TGTGCCAGCAGCTTACAAAGAGACACTGAAGCTTTCTTT
>.|TRBD1|TRBJ1-6|TRBV18
CASSTGTDNSPLHF
TGTGCCAGCTCAACCGGGACAGATAATTCACCCCTCCACTTT
>.|.|TRBJ1-2|TRBV6-5
CASREDGDYGYTF
TGTGCCAGCAGGGAGGACGGAGACTATGGCTACACCTTC
>.|TRBD2|TRBJ2-7|TRBV28
CASRSPSGRVEQYF
TGTGCCAGCAGATCCCCTAGCGGGAGGGTCGAGCAGTACTTC
>once|.|TRBJ2-7|TRBV13
CASSLYYEQYF
TGTGCCAGCAGCTTATACTACGAGCAGTACTTC
>.|.|TRBJ2-3|TRBV29-1
CSVEAQGTDTQYF
TGCAGCGTTGAAGCACAGGGCACAGATACGCAGTATTTT
>.|.|TRBJ1-2|TRBV2
CASSEGGRLYGYTF
TGTGCCAGCAGTGAGGGGGGACGGCTCTATGGCTACACCTTC
>.|.|TRBJ2-7|TRBV6-2/TRBV6-3
CASSRTMYEQYF
TGTGCCAGCAGCAGGACTATGTACGAGCAGTACTTC
>.|.|TRBJ2-7|TRBV28
CASTPTGSLYEQYF
TGTGCCAGCACGCCGACAGGTTCCCTCTACGAGCAGTACTTC
>.|.|TRBJ2-7|TRBV11-3
CASSSPRGSSYEQYF
TGTGCCAGCAGCTCCCCTCGAGGGAGTAGCTACGAGCAGTACTTC
>.|.|TRBJ1-4|TRBV11-2
CASSSVTDEKLFF
TGTGCCAGCAGTTCGGTGACAGATGAAAAACTGTTTTTT
>.|.|TRBJ1-1|TRBV14
CASSQGHLVGEAFF
TGTGCCAGCAGCCAGGGACATTTGGTTGGTGAAGCTTTCTTT
>medium-sized|.|TRBJ1-1|TRBV11-1
CASNRASGTEAFF
TGTGCCAGCAACCGGGCCTCGGGGACTGAAGCTTTCTTT
>.|.|TRBJ2-1|TRBV11-2
CASSLSGGTYNEQFF
TGTGCCAGCAGCTTATCCGGGGGAACCTACAATGAGCAGTTCTTC
>.|.|TRBJ2-5|TRBV7-2
CASSSQRGKETQYF
TGTGCCAGCAGCTCTCAGAGGGGGAAAGAGACCCAGTACTTC
>.|.|TRBJ2-3|TRBV7-2
CASSLEPGRSTDTQYF
TGTGCCAGCAGCTTAGAACCGGGGAGGAGCACAGATACGCAGTATTTT
>.|.|TRBJ1-4|TRBV30
CAWTQGSINEKLFF
TGTGCCTGGACGCAGGGTTCGATTAATGAAAAACTGTTTTTT
>.|.|TRBJ1-3|TRBV7-2
CASSWGGSGNTIYF
TGTGCCAGCAGCTGGGGGGGATCTGGAAACACCATATATTTT
>.|.|TRBJ2-7|TRBV5-5
CASSFSGESSYEQYF
TGTGCCAGCAGCTTTTCAGGGGAAAGCTCCTACGAGCAGTACTTC
>medium-sized|TRBD1|TRBJ2-1|TRBV11-2
CASSSPGQAHEQFF
TGTGCCAGCAGCTCCCCGGGACAGGCCCATGAGCAGTTCTTC
>.|.|TRBJ1-1|TRBV6-6
CASSLTGTSNTEAFF
TGTGCCAGCAGTTTGACCGGGACATCGAACACTGAAGCTTTCTTT
>.|.|TRBJ2-7|TRBV14
CASSHTWAGLTYEQYF
TGTGCCAGCAGCCACACCTGGGCAGGGCTTACCTACGAGCAGTACTTC
>.|TRBD2|TRBJ2-5|TRBV7-9
CASSRGLAGVETQYF
TGTGCCAGCAGCAGAGGACTAGCGGGAGTGGAGACCCAGTACTTC
>.|TRBD2|TRBJ2-2|TRBV28
CASSAWTSGNTGELFF
TGTGCCAGCAGTGCCTGGACTAGCGGAAACACCGGGGAGCTGTTTTTT
>.|.|TRBJ1-2|TRBV12-3/TRBV12-4
CASRETAFNGYTF
TGTGCCAGCAGGGAGACAGCTTTTAATGGCTACACCTTC
>.|.|TRBJ2-7|TRBV10-1
CASSPETDSYEQYF
TGCGCCAGCAGTCCAGAGACAGACTCCTACGAGCAGTACTTC
>.|.|TRBJ1-2|TRBV19
CASRPSTGGGSGYTF
TGTGCCAGTAGGCCGAGTACGGGGGGAGGATCAGGCTACACCTTC
>.|.|TRBJ2-3|TRBV10-3
CAISESGATTSTDTQYF
TGTGCCATCAGTGAGTCGGGGGCGACTACTAGCACAGATACGCAGTATTTT
>.|TRBD2|TRBJ2-3|TRBV5-1
CASRTSGETDTQYF
TGCGCCAGCCGGACTAGCGGGGAGACAGATACGCAGTATTTT
>.|.|TRBJ1-3|TRBV6-2/TRBV6-3
CASSPGGGNTIYF
TGTGCCAGCAGCCCCGGAGGCGGAAACACCATATATTTT
>.|.|TRBJ1-1|TRBV28
CASRTANTEAFF
TGTGCCAGCAGGACAGCGAACACTGAAGCTTTCTTT
>.|TRBD1|TRBJ1-5|TRBV7-2
CASSLWAGQGNQPQHF
TGTGCCAGCAGCTTATGGGCGGGACAGGGCAATCAGCCCCAGCATTTT
>.|.|TRBJ2-1|TRBV28
CASRDDQGGGRDEQFF
TGTGCCAGCAGGGACGACCAGGGAGGGGGTAGGGATGAGCAGTTCTTC
>.|.|TRBJ1-5|TRBV11-2
CASSLGTRENQPQHF
TGTGCCAGCAGCTTAGGTACGAGGGAGAATCAGCCCCAGCATTTT
>few|.|TRBJ1-2|TRBV9
CASSVDPREANYGYTF
TGTGCCAGCAGCGTAGATCCGAGAGAGGCCAACTATGGCTACACCTTC